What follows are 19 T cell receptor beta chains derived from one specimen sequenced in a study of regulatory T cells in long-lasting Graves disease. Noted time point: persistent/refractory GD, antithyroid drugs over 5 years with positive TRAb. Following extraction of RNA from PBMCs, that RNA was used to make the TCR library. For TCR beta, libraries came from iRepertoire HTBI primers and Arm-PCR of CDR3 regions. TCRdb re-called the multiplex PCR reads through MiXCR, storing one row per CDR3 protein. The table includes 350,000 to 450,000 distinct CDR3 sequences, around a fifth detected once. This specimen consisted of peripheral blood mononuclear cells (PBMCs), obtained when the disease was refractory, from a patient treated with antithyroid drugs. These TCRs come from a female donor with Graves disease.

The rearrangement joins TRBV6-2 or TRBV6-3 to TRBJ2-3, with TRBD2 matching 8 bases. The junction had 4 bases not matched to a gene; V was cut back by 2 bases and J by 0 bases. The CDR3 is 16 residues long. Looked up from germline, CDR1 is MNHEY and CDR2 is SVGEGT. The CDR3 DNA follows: TGTGCCAGCAGTTACGGGGGCGGGAGGAGCACAGATACGCAGTATTTT. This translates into CASSYGGGRSTDTQYF.

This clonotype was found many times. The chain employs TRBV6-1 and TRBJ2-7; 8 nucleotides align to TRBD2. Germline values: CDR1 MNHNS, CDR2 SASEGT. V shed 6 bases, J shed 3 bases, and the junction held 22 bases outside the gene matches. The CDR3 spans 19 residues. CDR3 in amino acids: CASSQSGTRFIGRNYEQYF. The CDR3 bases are TGTGCCAGCAGCCAATCTGGGACTAGATTTATAGGTCGGAACTACGAGCAGTACTTC.

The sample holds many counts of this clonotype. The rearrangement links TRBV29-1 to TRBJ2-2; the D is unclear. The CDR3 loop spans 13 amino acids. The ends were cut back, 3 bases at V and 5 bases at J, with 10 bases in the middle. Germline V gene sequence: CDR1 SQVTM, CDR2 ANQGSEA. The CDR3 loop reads CSVDRSETGELFF. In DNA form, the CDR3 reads TGCAGCGTTGATAGATCCGAGACCGGGGAGCTGTTTTTT.

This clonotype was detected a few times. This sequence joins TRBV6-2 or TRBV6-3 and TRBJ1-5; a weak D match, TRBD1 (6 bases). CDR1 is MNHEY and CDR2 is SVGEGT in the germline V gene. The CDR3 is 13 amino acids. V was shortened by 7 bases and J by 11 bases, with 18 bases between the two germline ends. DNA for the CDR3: TGTGCCAGCATCTCAGGGGAGGGGTTGTCCCAGCATTTT. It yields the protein CASISGEGLSQHF.

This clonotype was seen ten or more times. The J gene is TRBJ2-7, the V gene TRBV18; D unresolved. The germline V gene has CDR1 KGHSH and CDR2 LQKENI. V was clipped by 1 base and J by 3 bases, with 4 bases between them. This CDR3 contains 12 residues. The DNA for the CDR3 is TGTGCCAGCTCACCACTAGGCTACGAGCAGTACTTC. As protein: CASSPLGYEQYF.

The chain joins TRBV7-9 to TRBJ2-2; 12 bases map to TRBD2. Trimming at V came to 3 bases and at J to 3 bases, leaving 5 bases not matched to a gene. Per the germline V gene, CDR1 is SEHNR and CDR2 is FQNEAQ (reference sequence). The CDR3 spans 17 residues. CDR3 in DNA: TGTGCCAGCAGCTTTACCGGACTAGCGGGATACACCGGGGAGCTGTTTTTT. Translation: CASSFTGLAGYTGELFF. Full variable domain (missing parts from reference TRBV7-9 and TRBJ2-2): DTGVSQNPRHKITKRGQNVTFRCDPISEHNRLYWYRQTLGQGPEFLTYFQNEAQLEKSRLLSDRFSAERPKGSFSTLEIQRTEQGDSAMYLCASSFTGLAGYTGELFFGEGSRLTVL.

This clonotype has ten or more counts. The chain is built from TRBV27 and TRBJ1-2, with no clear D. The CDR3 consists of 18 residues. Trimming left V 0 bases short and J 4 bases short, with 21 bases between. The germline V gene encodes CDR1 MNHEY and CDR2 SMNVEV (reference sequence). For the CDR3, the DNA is TGTGCCAGCAGTTTATCACTGGATCCCTCCTATTTACCCTATGGCTACACCTTC. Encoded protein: CASSLSLDPSYLPYGYTF.

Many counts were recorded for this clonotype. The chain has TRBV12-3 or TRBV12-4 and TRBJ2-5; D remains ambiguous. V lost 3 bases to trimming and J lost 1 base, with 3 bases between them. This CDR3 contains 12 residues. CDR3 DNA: TGTGCCAGCAGTTTCGTCCAAGAGACCCAGTACTTC. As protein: CASSFVQETQYF.

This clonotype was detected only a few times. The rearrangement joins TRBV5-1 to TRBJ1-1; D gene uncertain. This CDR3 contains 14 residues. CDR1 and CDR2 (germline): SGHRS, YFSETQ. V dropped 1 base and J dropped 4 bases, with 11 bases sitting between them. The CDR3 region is CASSLIGLGTEAFF. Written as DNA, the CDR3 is TGCGCCAGCAGCTTGATAGGTCTGGGCACTGAAGCTTTCTTT.

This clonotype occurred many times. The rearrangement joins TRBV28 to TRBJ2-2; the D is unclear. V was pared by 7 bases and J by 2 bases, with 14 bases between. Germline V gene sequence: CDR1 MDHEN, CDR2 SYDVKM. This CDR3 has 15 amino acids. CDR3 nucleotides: TGTGCCAGCACCCTAGACACGGCTAACACCGGGGAGCTGTTTTTT. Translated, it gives CASTLDTANTGELFF. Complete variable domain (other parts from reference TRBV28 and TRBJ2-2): DVKVTQSSRYLVKRTGEKVFLECVQDMDHENMFWYRQDPGLGLRLIYFSYDVKMKEKGDIPEGYSVSREKKERFSLILESASTNQTSMYLCASTLDTANTGELFFGEGSRLTVL.

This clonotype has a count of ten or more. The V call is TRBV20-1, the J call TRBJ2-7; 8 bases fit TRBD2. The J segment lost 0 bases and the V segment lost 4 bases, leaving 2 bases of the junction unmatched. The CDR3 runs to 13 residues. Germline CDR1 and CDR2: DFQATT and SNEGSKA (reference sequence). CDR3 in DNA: TGCAGTGCTAACAGCGGGAGCTCCTACGAGCAGTACTTC. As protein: CSANSGSSYEQYF.

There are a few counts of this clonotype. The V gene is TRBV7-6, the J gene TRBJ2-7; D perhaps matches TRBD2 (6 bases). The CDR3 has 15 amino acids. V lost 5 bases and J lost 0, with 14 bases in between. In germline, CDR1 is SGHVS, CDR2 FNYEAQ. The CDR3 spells CASSRIAESSYEQYF. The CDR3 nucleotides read TGTGCCAGCAGCCGAATAGCGGAGAGCTCCTACGAGCAGTACTTC.

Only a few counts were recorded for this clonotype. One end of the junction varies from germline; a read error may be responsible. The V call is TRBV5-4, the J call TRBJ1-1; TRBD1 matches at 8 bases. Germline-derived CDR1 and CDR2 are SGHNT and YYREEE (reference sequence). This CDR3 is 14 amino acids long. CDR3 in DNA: TGTGCCGGCAGCCCGGACAGGGCGTCGGGTGAAGCTTTCTTT. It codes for CAGSPDRASGEAFF.

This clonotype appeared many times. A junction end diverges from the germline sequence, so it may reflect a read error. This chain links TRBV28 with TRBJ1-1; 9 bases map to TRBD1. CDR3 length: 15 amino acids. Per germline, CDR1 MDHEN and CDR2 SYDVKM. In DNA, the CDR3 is TGTGCCAGCAGTCTAAGACAGGGGGTGAAGACTGAAGCTTTCTTT. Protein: CASSLRQGVKTEAFF. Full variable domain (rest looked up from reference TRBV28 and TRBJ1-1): DVKVTQSSRYLVKRTGEKVFLECVQDMDHENMFWYRQDPGLGLRLIYFSYDVKMKEKGDIPEGYSVSREKKERFSLILESASTNQTSMYLCASSLRQGVKTEAFFGQGTRLTVV.

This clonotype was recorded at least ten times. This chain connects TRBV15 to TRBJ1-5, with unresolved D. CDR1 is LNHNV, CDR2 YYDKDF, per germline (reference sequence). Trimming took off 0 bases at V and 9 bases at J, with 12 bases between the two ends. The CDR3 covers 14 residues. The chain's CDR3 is CATSRDLGARPQHF. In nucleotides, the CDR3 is TGTGCCACCAGCAGAGATCTTGGAGCTCGGCCCCAGCATTTT.

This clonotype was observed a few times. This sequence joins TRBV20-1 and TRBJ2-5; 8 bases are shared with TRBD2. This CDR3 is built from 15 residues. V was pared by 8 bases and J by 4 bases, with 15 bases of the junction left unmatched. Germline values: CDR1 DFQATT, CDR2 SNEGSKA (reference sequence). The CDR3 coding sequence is TGCAGTCAGCCGGGACTAGTAGGAGGCAGAGAGACCCAGTACTTC. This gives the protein CSQPGLVGGRETQYF.

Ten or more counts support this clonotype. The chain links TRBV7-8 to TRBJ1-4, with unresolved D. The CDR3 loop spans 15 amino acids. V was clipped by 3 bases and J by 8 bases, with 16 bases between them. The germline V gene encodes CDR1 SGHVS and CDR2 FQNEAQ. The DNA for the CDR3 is TGTGCCAGCAGCTTCCAACGGGAGACTCTCGAAAAACTGTTTTTT. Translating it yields CASSFQRETLEKLFF.

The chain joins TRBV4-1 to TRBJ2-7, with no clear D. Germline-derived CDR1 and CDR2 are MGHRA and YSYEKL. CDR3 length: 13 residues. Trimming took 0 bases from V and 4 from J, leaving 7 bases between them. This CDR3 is CASSQDLGYEQYF. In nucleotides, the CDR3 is TGCGCCAGCAGCCAAGATCTGGGGTACGAGCAGTACTTC.

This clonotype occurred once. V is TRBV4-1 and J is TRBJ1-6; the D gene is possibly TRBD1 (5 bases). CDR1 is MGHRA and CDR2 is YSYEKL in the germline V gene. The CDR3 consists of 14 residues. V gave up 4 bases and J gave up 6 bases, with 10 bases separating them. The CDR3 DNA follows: TGCGCCAGCAGCCCCCAGGGTCTTAATTCACCCCTCCACTTT. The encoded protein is CASSPQGLNSPLHF.